Included here is one T cell receptor beta chain sequence, with context. Its matching antigen is unknown. The sample belongs to a study of shared clonotypes between healthy human individuals. The overall study: Per donor, CD8 memory used one plate, CD8 naive used two, CD4 memory used three and CD4 naive used three. Points from the study as a whole: The diversity represented, both genetic and in exposure history, was limited by few donors. Clonotypes not shared had lower generation probabilities than those common to all four donors. Rarefaction showed that sequencing of sorted subsets was incomplete (despite large depth).

Naive CD8 cells lacked CD45RO and underwent positive selection for CCR7, leaving out terminally differentiated effector memory CD45RA+ cells. Germline CDR1 is MNHEY and CDR2 is SVGAGI. The CDR3 loop spans 15 amino acids. V was clipped by 7 bases and J by 6 bases, with 22 bases between them. The assay was immunoSEQ multiplex PCR, and TCRdb's table has in-frame clones only and misses some. In the table there are about 2 million clones, about 95% of which are singletons. This TCR came from a man in his late teens or twenties in good health. The chain carries TRBV6-5 and TRBJ2-7; D may be TRBD2 (5 bases). Sequences were obtained from naive CD8+ T cells sorted from blood. The CDR3 coding sequence is TGTGCCAGCACCCTAGAGGCCGGGATAAGAGGCGAGCAGTACTTC. It specifies CASTLEAGIRGEQYF.